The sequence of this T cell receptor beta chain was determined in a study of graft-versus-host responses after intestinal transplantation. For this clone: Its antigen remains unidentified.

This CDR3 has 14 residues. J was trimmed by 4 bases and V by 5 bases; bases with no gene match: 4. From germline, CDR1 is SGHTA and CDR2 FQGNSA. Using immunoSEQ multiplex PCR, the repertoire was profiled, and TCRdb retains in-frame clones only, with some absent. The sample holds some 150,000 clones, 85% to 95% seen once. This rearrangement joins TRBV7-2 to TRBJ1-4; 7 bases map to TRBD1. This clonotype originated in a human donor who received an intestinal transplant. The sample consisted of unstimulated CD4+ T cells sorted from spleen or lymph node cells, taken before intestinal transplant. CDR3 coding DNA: TGTGCCAGCAGCCCGCCAGGGGGTAATGAAAAACTGTTTTTT. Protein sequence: CASSPPGGNEKLFF.